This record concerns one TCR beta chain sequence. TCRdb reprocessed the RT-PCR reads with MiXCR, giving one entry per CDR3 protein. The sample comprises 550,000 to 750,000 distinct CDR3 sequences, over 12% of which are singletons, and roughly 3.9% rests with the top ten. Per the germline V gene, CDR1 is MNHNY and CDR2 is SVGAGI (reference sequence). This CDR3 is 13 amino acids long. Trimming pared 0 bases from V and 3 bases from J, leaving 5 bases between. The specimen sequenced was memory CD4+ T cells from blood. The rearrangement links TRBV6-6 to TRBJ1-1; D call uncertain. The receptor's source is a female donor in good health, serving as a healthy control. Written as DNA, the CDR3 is TGTGCCAGCAGTTACTCCTGGGACACTGAAGCTTTCTTT. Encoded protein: CASSYSWDTEAFF.